The text below deals with one T cell receptor beta chain. The sample is drawn from a study of blood T cell repertoires in COVID-19. At the level of the study: PBMCs, B-cell-depleted T cells, or T cells provided the cDNA or gDNA that made up the material.

The data were produced by immunoSEQ multiplex PCR, yet TCRdb's version contains in-frame clones alone and is incomplete. This table holds some 290,000 clones, over 65% found once. The CDR3 contains 11 residues. In germline, CDR1 is MDHEN, CDR2 SYDVKM. V was pared by 5 bases and J by 2 bases, with 3 bases between. This clonotype originated in a man aged 55 to 69 who had recovered from COVID-19. V is TRBV28 and J is TRBJ1-1; no clear D. The sequencing sample was made of peripheral blood. The CDR3 DNA is TGTGCCAGCAGTACTAACACTGAAGCTTTCTTT. It encodes CASSTNTEAFF.